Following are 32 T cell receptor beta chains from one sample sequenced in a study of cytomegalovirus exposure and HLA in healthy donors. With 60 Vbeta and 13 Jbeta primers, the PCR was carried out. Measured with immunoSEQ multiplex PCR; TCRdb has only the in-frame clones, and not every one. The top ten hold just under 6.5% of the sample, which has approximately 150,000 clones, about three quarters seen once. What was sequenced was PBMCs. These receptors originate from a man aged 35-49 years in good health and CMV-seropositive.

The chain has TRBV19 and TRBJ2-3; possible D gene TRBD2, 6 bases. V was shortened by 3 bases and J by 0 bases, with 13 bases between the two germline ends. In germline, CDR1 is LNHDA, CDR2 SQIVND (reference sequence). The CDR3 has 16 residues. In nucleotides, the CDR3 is TGTGCCAGTAGTATCAATGCGGGGTTGAGCACAGATACGCAGTATTTT. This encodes CASSINAGLSTDTQYF.

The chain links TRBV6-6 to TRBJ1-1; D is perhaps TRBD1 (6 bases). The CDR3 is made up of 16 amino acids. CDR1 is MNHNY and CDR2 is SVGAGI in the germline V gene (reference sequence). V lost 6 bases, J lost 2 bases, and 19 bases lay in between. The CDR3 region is CASRAHRQANNTEAFF. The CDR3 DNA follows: TGTGCCAGCAGGGCCCATAGACAGGCAAACAACACTGAAGCTTTCTTT.

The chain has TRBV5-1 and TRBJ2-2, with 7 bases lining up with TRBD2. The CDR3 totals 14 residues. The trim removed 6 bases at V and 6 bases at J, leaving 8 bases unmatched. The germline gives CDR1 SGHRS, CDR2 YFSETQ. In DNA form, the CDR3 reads TGCGCCAGCACCGGGGGAGGGCCCTCCGGGGAGCTGTTTTTT. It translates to CASTGGGPSGELFF.

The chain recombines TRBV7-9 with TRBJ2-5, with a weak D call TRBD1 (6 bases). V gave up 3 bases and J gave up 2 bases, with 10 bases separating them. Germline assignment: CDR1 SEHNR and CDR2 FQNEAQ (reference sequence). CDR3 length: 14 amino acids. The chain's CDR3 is CASSFSQGQETQYF. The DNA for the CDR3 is TGTGCCAGCAGCTTCTCACAGGGTCAAGAGACCCAGTACTTC.

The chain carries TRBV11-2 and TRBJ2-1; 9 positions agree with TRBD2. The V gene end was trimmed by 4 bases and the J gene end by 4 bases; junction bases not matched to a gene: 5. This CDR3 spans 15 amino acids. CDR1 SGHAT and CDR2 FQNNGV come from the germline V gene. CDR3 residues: CASSSGLASYNEQFF. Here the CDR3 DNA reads TGTGCCAGCAGCTCGGGACTAGCCTCTTACAATGAGCAGTTCTTC. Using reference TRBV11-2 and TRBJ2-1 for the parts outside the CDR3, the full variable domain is EAGVAQSPRYKIIEKRQSVAFWCNPISGHATLYWYQQILGQGPKLLIQFQNNGVVDDSQLPKDRFSAERLKGVDSTLKIQPAKLEDSAVYLCASSSGLASYNEQFFGPGTRLTVL.

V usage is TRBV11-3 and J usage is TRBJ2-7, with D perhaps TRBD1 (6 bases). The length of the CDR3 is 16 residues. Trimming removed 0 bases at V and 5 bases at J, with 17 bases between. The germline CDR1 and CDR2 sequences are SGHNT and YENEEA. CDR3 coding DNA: TGTGCCAGCAGCTTAGATCTTCTCAGGGGTATCCACGAGCAGTACTTC. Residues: CASSLDLLRGIHEQYF.

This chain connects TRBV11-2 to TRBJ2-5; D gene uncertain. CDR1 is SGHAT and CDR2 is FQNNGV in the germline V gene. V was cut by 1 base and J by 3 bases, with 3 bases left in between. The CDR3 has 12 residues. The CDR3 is CASSLAKETQYF. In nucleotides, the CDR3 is TGTGCCAGCAGCTTAGCTAAAGAGACCCAGTACTTC.

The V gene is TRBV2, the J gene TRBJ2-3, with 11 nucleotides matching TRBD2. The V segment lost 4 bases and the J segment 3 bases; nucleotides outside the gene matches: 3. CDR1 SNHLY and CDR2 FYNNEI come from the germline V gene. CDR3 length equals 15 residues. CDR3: CASSVSSGGTDTQYF. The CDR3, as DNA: TGTGCCAGCAGTGTTTCTAGCGGGGGGACAGATACGCAGTATTTT.

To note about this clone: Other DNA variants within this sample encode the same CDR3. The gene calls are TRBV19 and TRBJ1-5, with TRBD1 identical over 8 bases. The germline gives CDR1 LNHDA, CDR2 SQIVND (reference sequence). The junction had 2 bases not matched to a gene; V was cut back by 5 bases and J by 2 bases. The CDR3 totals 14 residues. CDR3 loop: CASSGQGGNQPQHF. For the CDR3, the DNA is TGTGCCAGTAGTGGACAGGGCGGCAATCAGCCCCAGCATTTT.

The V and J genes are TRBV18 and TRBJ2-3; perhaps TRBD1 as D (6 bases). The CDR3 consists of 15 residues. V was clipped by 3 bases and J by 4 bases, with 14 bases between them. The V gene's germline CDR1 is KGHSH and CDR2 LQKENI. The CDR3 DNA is TGTGCCAGCTCACCGACTACAGGGATTTCAGATACGCAGTATTTT. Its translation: CASSPTTGISDTQYF. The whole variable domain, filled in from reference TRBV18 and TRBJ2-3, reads NAGVMQNPRHLVRRRGQEARLRCSPMKGHSHVYWYRQLPEEGLKFMVYLQKENIIDESGMPKERFSAEFPKEGPSILRIQQVVRGDSAAYFCASSPTTGISDTQYFGPGTRLTVL.

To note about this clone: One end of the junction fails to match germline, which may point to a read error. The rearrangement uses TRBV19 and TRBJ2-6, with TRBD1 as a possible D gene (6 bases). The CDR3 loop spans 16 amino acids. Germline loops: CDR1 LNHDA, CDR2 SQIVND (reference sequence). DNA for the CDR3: TGTGCCAGTGGCCCGGGACACGCCTCTGGGGCCAACGGCCTGACTTTC. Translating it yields CASGPGHASGANGLTF.

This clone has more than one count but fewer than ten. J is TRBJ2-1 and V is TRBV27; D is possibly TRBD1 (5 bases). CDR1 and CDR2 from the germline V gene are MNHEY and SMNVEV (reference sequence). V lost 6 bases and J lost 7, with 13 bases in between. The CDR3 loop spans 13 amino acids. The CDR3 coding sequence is TGTGCCAGCAGCTGGGGCTATTTAAATGAGCAGTTCTTC. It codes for CASSWGYLNEQFF.

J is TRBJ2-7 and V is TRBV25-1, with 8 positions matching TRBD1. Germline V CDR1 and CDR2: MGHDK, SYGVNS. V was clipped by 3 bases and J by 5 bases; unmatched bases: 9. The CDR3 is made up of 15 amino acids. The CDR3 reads CASSEGGQGWNEQYF. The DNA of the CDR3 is TGTGCCAGCAGTGAGGGAGGACAGGGATGGAACGAGCAGTACTTC.

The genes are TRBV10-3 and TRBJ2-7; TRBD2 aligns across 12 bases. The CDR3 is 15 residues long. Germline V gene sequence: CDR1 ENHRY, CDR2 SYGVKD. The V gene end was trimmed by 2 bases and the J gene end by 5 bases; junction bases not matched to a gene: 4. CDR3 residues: CAISERLAGEHEQYF. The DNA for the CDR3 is TGTGCCATCAGTGAGAGACTAGCGGGAGAACACGAGCAGTACTTC.

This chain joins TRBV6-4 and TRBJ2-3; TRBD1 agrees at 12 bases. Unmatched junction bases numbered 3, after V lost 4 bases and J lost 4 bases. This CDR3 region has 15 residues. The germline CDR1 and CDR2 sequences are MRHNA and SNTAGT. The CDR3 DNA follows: TGTGCCAGCAGTGCCGGGACAGGGGGCGCAGATACGCAGTATTTT. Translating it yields CASSAGTGGADTQYF.

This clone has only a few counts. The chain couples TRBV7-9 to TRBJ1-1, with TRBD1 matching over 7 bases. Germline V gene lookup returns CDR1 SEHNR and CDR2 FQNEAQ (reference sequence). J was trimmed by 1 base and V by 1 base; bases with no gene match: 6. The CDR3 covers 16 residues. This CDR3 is CASSLVAGTENTEAFF. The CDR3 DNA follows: TGTGCCAGCAGCTTAGTAGCCGGGACAGAGAACACTGAAGCTTTCTTT.

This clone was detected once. CDR3 protein: CASSYSVAGLGNTIYF. The CDR3 nucleotides read TGTGCCAGCAGTTACTCTGTGGCAGGGCTTGGAAACACCATATATTTT. The chain links TRBV6-5 to TRBJ1-3; a possible D gene is TRBD1 (5 bases). There are 16 residues in the CDR3. The V gene's germline CDR1 is MNHEY and CDR2 SVGAGI. V was pared by 0 bases and J by 3 bases, with 12 bases between.

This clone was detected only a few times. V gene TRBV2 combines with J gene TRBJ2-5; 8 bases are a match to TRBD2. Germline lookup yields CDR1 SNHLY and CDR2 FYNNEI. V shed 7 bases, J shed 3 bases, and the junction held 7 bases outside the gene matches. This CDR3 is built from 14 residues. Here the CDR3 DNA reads TGTGCCAGCACCGGGAGGGGAGCCGAAGAGACCCAGTACTTC. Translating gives CASTGRGAEETQYF.

For the CDR3, the DNA is TGTGCCAGCACCTTCCACAGCGAGCAGTACTTC. Its protein product is CASTFHSEQYF. This chain joins TRBV25-1 and TRBJ2-7; D call uncertain. Trimming left V 7 bases short and J 6 bases short, with 10 bases between. The CDR3 loop spans 11 amino acids. The germline V gene encodes CDR1 MGHDK and CDR2 SYGVNS.

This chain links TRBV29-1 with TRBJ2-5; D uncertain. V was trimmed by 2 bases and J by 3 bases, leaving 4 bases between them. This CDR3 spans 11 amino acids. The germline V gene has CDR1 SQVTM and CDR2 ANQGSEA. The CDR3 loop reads CSVERKETQYF. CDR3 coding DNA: TGCAGCGTTGAACGTAAAGAGACCCAGTACTTC.

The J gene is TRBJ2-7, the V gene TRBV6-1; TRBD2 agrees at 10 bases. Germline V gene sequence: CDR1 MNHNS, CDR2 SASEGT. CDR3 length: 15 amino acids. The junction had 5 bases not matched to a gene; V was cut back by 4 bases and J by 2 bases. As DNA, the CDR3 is TGTGCCAGCAGTGTAGGACTAGCGGTCCCCTACGAGCAGTACTTC. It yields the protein CASSVGLAVPYEQYF.

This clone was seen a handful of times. CDR3 sequence (DNA): TGTGCCAGCTCAGCCCGGGACAGGGCGAAGTTGGGCTCCTACAATGAGCAGTTCTTC. The encoded protein is CASSARDRAKLGSYNEQFF. V is TRBV18 and J is TRBJ2-1; 9 positions match TRBD1. The CDR3 spans 19 residues. Per germline, CDR1 KGHSH and CDR2 LQKENI. V was clipped by 5 bases and J by 0 bases; unmatched bases: 14.

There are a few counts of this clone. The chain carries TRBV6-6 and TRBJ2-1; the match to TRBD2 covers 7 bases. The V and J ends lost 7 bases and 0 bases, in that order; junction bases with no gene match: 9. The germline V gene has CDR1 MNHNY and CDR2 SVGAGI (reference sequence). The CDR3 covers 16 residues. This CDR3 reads CASTYGRTSSYNEQFF. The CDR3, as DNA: TGTGCCAGCACCTACGGGAGGACTAGCTCCTACAATGAGCAGTTCTTC.

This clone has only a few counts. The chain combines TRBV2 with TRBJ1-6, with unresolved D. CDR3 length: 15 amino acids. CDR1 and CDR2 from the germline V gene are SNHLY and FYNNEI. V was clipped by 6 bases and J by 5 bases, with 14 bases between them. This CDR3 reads CASSRGIPDNSPLHF. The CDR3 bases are TGTGCCAGCAGCCGAGGGATACCTGATAATTCACCCCTCCACTTT.

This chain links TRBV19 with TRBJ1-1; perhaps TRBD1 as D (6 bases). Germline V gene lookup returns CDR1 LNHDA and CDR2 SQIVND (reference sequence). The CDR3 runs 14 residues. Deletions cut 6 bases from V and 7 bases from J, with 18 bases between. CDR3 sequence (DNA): TGTGCCAGTAGCCCCCAAATCGGACAGCTTGAAGCTTTCTTT. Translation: CASSPQIGQLEAFF.

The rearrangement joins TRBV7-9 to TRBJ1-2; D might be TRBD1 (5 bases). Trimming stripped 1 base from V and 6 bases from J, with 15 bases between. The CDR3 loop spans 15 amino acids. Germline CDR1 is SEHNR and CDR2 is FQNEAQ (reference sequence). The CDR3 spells CASSLGKGRLDGYTF. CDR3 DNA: TGTGCCAGCAGCTTAGGGAAGGGGCGCTTGGATGGCTACACCTTC.

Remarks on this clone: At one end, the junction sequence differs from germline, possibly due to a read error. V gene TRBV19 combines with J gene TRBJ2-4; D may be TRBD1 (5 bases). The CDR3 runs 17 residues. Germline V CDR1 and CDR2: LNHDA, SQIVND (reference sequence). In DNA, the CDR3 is TGTGCCAGTAGTATTCATGCGGCAGGGTTAGCCAAAAACAGTCAGTACTTC. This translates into CASSIHAAGLAKNSQYF.

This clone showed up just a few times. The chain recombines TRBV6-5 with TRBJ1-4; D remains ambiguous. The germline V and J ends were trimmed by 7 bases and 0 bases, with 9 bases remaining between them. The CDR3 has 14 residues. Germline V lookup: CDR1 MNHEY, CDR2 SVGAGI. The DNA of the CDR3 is TGTGCCAGCAAGCGAACTGCAACTAATGAAAAACTGTTTTTT. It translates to CASKRTATNEKLFF.

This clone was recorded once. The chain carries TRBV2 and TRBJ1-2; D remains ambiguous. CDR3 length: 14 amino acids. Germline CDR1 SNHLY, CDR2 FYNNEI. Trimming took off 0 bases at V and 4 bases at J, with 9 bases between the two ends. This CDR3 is CASSEAWSSYGYTF. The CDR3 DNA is TGTGCCAGCAGTGAAGCGTGGAGTAGCTATGGCTACACCTTC.

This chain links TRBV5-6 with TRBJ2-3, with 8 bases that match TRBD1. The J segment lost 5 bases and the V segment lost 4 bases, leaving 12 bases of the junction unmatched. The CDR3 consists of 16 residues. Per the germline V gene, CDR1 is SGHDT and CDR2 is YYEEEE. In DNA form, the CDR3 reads TGTGCCAGCAGCAGGACAGGGTTCGAGGGAATAGATACGCAGTATTTT. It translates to CASSRTGFEGIDTQYF.

Written as DNA, the CDR3 is TGTGCCAGCAGTTTGGTGCAGGGGGGTGGCACTGAAGCTTTCTTT. Translation gives CASSLVQGGGTEAFF. The chain joins TRBV6-5 to TRBJ1-1; 7 nucleotides line up with TRBD1. CDR3 length: 15 amino acids. Losses at the gene ends were 4 bases for V and 4 bases for J; bases not matched to a gene: 9. Germline lookup yields CDR1 MNHEY and CDR2 SVGAGI.

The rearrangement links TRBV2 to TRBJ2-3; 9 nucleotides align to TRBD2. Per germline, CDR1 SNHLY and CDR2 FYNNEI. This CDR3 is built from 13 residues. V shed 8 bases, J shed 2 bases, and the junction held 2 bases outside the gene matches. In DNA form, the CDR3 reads TGTGCCAGCTCTAGCGGGGCCACAGATACGCAGTATTTT. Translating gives CASSSGATDTQYF. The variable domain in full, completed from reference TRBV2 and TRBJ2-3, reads EPEVTQTPSHQVTQMGQEVILRCVPISNHLYFYWYRQILGQKVEFLVSFYNNEISEKSEIFDDQFSVERPDGSNFTLKIRSTKLEDSAMYFCASSSGATDTQYFGPGTRLTVL.